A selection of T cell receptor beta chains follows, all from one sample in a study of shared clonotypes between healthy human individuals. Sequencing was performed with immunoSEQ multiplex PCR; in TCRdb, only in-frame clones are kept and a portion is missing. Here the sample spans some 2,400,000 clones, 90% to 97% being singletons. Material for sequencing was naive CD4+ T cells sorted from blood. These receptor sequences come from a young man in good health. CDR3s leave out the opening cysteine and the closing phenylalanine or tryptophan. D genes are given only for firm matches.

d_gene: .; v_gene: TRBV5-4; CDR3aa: ASSLDMGKPPLH
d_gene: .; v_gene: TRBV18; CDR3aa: ASSPPNRQGHEQY
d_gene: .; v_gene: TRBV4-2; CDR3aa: ASRGSYNEQF
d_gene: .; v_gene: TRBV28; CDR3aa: ASSLLTRIGYEQY
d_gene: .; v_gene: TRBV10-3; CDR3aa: AISHRGDLDGYT
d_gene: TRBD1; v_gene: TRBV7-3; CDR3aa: ASSLRDRGDTQY
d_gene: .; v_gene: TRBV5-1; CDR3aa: ASSPDTDTQY
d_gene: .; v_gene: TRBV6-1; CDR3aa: ASGTSNIQY
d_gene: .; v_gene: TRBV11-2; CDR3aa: ASSLMRHSGANVLT
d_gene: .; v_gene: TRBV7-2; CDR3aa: ASSLVWGTGELF
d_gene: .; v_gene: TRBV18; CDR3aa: ASSQGLIYGYT
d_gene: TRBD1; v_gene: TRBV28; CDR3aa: ASSRTGIYGYT
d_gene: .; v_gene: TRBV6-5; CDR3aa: ASSYSTGGTEAF
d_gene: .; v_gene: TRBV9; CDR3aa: ASSAWDSTYNEQF
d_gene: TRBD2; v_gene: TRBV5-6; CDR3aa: ASSPPRALAGGVVEQF
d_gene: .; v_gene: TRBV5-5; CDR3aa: ASSFHEGTQY
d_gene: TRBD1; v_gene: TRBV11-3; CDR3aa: ASSLQGLSYNEQF
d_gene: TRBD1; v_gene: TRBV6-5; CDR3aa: ASSYSGQGWDTQY
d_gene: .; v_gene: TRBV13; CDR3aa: ASSFRHAYADTQY
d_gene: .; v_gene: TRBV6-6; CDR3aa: ASSPVFGNTDTQY
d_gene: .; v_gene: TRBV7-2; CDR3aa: ASSFSLAGAPLH
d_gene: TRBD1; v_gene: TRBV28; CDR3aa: ASSLWAGQGEATEAF
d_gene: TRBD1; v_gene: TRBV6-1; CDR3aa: ASSGGQVIQH
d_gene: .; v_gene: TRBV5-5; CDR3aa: ASSLPGAYEQY
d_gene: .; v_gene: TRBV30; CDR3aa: AWSLKGGGQETQY
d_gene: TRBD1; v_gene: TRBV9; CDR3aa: ASSALGQDNQPQH
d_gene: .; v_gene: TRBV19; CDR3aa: ASSPTGYQPQH
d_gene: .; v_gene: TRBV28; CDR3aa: ASNEAGEQPQH
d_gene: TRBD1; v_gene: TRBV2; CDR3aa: ASSGQGGSEQF
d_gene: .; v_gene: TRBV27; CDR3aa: ASSYGSNTEAF
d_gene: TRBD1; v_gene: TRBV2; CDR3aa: ASSSNRGGGSPLH
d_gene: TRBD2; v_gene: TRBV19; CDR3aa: ASSETSGGADTQY